This entry concerns a single TCR beta chain. Primers: 60 V beta forward and 13 J beta reverse. Measured with immunoSEQ multiplex PCR; TCRdb has only the in-frame clones, and not every one. The data contain more than 95,000 clones, approximately 84% of them seen just once; the ten biggest clones take up 5.4%. The V gene end was trimmed by 0 bases and the J gene end by 0 bases; junction bases not matched to a gene: 6. This CDR3 contains 17 residues. From germline, CDR1 is SGHRS and CDR2 YFSETQ. The record originates from a study of glioma-infiltrating T cells after dendritic cell vaccination. Time point: after dendritic cell vaccination, including at tumor progression/relapse. Only patients with spare fresh-frozen tumor and over two years of follow-up were included. PBMC were collected before vaccination, two weeks after the third vaccination, and at progression.

The origin of this receptor is a human donor with glioblastoma. The sequenced sample was blood, obtained after dendritic cell vaccination. The chain has TRBV5-1 and TRBJ1-3; 7 bases align to TRBD1. The CDR3 loop reads CASSLESGQISGNTIYF. CDR3 nucleotides: TGCGCCAGCAGCTTGGAGTCGGGACAGATCTCTGGAAACACCATATATTTT.